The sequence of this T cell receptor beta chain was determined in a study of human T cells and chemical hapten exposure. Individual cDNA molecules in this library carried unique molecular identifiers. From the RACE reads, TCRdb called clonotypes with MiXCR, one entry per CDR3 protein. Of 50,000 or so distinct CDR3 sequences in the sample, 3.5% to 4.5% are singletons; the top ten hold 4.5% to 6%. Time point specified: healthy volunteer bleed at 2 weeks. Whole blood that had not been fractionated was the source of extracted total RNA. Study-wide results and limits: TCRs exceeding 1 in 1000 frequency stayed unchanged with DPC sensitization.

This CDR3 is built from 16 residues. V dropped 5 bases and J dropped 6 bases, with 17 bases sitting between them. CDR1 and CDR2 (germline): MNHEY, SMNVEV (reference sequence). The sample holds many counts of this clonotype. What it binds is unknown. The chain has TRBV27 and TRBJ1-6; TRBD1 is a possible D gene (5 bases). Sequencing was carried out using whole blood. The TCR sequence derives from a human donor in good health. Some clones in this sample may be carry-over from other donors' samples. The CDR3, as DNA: TGTGCCAGCAGTCAGCCACGGGGCGGCGGTAATTCACCCCTCCACTTT. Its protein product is CASSQPRGGGNSPLHF.